Presented here are 2 T cell receptor beta chains from one specimen sequenced in a study of blood T cell repertoires in COVID-19. Repertoires were generated with immunoSEQ multiplex PCR, while TCRdb's copy carries only in-frame clones and drops some. Here the sample spans 200,000 to 250,000 clones, roughly 85% being singletons. The material sequenced was peripheral blood. These receptors were obtained from a woman aged 65 to 85 with COVID-19, enrolled during active disease.

The genes are TRBV11-3 and TRBJ2-7; D not resolved. Germline CDR1 and CDR2: SGHNT and YENEEA. This CDR3 region has 16 residues. Trimming removed 1 base at V and 0 bases at J, with 13 bases between. CDR3 protein: CASSLVAADASYEQYF. CDR3 nucleotides: TGTGCCAGCAGCTTAGTTGCGGCAGACGCCTCCTACGAGCAGTACTTC.

This clone occurred once. V and J are TRBV27 and TRBJ1-6; TRBD1 agrees at 7 bases. The junction had 10 bases not matched to a gene; V was cut back by 7 bases and J by 7 bases. The CDR3 runs 15 residues. CDR1 is MNHEY and CDR2 is SMNVEV in the germline V gene (reference sequence). This CDR3 reads CASTAPGQPNSPLHF. The CDR3 nucleotides are TGTGCCAGCACCGCACCGGGACAGCCAAATTCACCCCTCCACTTT.